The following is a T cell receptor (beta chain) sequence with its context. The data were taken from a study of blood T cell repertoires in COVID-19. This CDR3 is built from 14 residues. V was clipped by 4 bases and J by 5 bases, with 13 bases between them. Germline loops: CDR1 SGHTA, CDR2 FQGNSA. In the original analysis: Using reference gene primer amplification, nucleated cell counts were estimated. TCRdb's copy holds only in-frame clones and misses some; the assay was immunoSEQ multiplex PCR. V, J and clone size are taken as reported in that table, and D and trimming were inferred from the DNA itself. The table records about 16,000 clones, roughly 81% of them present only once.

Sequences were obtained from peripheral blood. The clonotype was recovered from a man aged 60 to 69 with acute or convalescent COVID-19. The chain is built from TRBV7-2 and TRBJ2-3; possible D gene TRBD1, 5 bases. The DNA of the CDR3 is TGTGCCAGCAGCTCAGTGGGGCGGTTAGATACGCAGTATTTT. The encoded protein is CASSSVGRLDTQYF.